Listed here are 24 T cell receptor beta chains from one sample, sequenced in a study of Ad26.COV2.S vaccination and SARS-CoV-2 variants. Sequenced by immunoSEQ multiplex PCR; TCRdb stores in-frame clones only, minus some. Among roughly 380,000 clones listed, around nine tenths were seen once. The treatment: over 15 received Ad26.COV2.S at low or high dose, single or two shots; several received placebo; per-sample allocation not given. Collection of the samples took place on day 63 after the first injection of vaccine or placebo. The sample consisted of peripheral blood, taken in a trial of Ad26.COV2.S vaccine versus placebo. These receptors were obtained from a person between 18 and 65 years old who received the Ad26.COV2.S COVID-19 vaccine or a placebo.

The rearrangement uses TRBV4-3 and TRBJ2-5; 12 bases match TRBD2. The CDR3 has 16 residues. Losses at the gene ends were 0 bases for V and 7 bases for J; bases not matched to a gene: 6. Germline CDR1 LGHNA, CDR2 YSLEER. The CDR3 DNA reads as TGCGCCAGCAGCCAAGAACTAGCGGGGGGTGGCGGGACCCAGTACTTC. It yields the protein CASSQELAGGGGTQYF.

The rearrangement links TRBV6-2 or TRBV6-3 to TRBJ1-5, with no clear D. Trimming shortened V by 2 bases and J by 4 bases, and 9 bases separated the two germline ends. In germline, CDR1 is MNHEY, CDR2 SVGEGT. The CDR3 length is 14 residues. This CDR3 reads CASSYASPNQPQHF. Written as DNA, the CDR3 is TGTGCCAGCAGTTACGCCAGTCCTAATCAGCCCCAGCATTTT.

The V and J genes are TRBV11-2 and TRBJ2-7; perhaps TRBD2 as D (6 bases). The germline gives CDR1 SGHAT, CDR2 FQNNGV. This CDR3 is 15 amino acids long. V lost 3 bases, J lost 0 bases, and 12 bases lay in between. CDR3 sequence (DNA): TGTGCCAGCAGCTTCCGGGGGTCTAGCTCCTACGAGCAGTACTTC. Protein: CASSFRGSSSYEQYF.

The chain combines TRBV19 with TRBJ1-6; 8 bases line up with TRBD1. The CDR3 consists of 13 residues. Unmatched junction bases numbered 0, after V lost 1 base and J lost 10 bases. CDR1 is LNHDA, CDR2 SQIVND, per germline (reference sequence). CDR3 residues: CASSIGTGSPLHF. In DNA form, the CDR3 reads TGTGCCAGTAGTATAGGGACAGGGTCACCCCTCCACTTT.

The DNA of the CDR3 is TGCGCCAGCAGCGTACAAGGGACAGGGGCCTACGAGCAGTACTTC. This translates into CASSVQGTGAYEQYF. The J gene is TRBJ2-7, the V gene TRBV4-1; 10 bases align to TRBD1. The germline V gene has CDR1 MGHRA and CDR2 YSYEKL. The CDR3 contains 15 residues. Trimming cost V 5 bases and J 2 bases; bases outside gene matches: 6.

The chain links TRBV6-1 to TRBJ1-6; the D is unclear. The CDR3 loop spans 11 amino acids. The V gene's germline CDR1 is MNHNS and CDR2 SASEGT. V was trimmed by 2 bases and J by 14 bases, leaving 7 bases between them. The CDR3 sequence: CASSESAALHF. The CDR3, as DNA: TGTGCCAGCAGTGAAAGTGCGGCCCTCCACTTT.

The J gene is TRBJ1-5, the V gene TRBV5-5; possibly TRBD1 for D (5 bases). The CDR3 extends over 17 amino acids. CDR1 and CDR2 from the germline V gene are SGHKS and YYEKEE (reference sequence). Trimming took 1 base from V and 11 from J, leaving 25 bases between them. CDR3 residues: CASSLSEGPQILSAQHF. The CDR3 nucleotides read TGTGCCAGCAGCTTGAGTGAGGGGCCCCAAATTCTGTCGGCCCAGCATTTT.

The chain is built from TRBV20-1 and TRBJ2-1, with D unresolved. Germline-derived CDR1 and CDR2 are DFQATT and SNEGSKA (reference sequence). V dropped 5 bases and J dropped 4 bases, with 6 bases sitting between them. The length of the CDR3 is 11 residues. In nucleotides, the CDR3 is TGCAGTGCTGGAAGTTACAATGAGCAGTTCTTC. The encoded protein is CSAGSYNEQFF.

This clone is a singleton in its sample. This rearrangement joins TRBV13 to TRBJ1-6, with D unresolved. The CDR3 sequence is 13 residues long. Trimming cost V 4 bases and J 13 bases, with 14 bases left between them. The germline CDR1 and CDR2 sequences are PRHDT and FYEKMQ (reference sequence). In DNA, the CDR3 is TGTGCCAGCAGCTCTCGGCCCCAAGTGCCCCTCCACTTT. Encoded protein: CASSSRPQVPLHF.

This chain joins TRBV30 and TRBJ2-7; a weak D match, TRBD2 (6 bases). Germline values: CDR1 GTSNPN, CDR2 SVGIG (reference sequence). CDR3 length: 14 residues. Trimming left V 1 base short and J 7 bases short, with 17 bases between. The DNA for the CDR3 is TGTGCCTGGAGTGCCCGGAGGGACCCGGGAGAGCAGTACTTC. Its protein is CAWSARRDPGEQYF.

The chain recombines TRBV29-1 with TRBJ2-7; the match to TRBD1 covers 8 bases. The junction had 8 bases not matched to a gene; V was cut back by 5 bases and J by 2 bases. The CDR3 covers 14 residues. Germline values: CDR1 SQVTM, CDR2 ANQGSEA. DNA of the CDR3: TGCAGCGTTTTAGGACAGGGAATTACCTACGAGCAGTACTTC. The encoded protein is CSVLGQGITYEQYF.

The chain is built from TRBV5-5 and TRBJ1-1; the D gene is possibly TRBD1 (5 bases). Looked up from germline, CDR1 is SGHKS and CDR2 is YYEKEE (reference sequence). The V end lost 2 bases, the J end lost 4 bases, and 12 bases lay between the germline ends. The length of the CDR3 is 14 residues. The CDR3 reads CASSFHGAGTEAFF. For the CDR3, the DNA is TGTGCCAGCAGCTTCCATGGGGCTGGCACTGAAGCTTTCTTT.

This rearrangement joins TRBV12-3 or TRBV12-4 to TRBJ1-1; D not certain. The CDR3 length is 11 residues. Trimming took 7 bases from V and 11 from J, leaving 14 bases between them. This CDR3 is CASTFGNRAFF. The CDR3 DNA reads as TGTGCCAGCACCTTTGGCAATCGGGCTTTCTTT.

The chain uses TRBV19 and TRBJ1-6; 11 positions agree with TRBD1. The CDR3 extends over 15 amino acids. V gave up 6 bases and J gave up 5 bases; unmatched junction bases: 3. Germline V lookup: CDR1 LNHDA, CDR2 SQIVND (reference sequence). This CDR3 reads CASRGDRGNNSPLHF. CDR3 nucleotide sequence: TGTGCCAGTAGGGGGGACAGGGGGAATAATTCACCCCTCCACTTT. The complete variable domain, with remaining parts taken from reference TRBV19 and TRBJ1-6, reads DGGITQSPKYLFRKEGQNVTLSCEQNLNHDAMYWYRQDPGQGLRLIYYSQIVNDFQKGDIAEGYSVSREKKESFPLTVTSAQKNPTAFYLCASRGDRGNNSPLHFGNGTRLTVT.

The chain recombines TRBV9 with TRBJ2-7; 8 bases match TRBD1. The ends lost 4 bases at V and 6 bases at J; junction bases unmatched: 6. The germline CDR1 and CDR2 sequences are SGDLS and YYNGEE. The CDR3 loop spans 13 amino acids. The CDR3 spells CASSSGDRSEQYF. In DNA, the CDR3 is TGTGCCAGCAGCTCAGGGGACAGGAGCGAGCAGTACTTC. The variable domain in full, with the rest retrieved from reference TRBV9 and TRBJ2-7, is DSGVTQTPKHLITATGQRVTLRCSPRSGDLSVYWYQQSLDQGLQFLIQYYNGEERAKGNILERFSAQQFPDLHSELNLSSLELGDSALYFCASSSGDRSEQYFGPGTRLTVT.

The CDR3 spells CASRTPGEILYEQYF. CDR3 sequence (DNA): TGTGCCAGCAGGACGCCCGGGGAGATCCTATACGAGCAGTACTTC. The J gene is TRBJ2-7, the V gene TRBV2; D is perhaps TRBD2 (5 bases). This CDR3 is built from 15 residues. Trimming cost V 6 bases and J 4 bases, with 19 bases left between them. The germline CDR1 and CDR2 sequences are SNHLY and FYNNEI.

CDR3 nucleotide sequence: TGTGCCAGCAGCCGAGACAGGGGGGATGGTGAAGCTTTCTTT. Its protein product is CASSRDRGDGEAFF. This sequence joins TRBV7-3 and TRBJ1-1, with 9 bases matching TRBD1. Germline values: CDR1 SGHTA, CDR2 FQGTGA. The CDR3 is made up of 14 amino acids. V shed 5 bases and J 7 bases; nucleotides not matched to a gene: 8.

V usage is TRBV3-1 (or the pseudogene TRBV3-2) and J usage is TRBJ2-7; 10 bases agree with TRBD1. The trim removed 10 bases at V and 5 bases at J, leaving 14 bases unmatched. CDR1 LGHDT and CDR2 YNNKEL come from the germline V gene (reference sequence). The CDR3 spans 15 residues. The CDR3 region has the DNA TGTGCCACCTCCGGGTGGGGACAGGGGACCGACGAGCAGTACTTC. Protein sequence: CATSGWGQGTDEQYF.

The CDR3 protein is CASSLAEWETSSYEQYF. Here the CDR3 DNA reads TGCGCCAGCAGCTTGGCGGAGTGGGAGACTAGCTCGTACGAGCAGTACTTC. The chain couples TRBV5-1 to TRBJ2-7, with 7 bases fitting TRBD2. CDR3 length: 17 residues. Losses at the gene ends were 0 bases for V and 4 bases for J; bases not matched to a gene: 13. Germline V gene lookup returns CDR1 SGHRS and CDR2 YFSETQ.

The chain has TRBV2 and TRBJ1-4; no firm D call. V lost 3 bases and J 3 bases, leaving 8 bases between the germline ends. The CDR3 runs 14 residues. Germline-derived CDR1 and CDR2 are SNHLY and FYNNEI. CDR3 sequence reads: CASSERRPNEKLFF. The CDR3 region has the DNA TGTGCCAGCAGTGAGAGGCGTCCTAATGAAAAACTGTTTTTT.

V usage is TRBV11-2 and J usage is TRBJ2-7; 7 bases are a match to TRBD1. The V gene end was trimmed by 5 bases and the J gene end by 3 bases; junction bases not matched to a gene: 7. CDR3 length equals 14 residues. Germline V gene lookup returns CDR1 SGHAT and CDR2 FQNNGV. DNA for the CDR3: TGTGCCAGCAGCGACGGGACAGAGAACTACGAGCAGTACTTC. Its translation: CASSDGTENYEQYF.

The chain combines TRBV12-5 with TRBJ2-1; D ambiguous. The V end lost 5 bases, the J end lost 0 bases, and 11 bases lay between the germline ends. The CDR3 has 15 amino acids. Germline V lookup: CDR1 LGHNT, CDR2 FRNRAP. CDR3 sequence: CASGHTSSSYNEQFF. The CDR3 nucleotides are TGTGCTAGTGGTCATACATCGAGCTCCTACAATGAGCAGTTCTTC. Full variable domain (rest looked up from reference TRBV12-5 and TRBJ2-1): DARVTQTPRHKVTEMGQEVTMRCQPILGHNTVFWYRQTMMQGLELLAYFRNRAPLDDSGMPKDRFSAEMPDATLATLKIQPSEPRDSAVYFCASGHTSSSYNEQFFGPGTRLTVL.

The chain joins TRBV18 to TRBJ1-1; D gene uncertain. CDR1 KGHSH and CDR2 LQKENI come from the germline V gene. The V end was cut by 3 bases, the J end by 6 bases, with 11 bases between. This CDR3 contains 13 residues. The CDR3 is CASSPDTLSEAFF. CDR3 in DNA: TGTGCCAGCTCACCTGACACGTTATCTGAAGCTTTCTTT.

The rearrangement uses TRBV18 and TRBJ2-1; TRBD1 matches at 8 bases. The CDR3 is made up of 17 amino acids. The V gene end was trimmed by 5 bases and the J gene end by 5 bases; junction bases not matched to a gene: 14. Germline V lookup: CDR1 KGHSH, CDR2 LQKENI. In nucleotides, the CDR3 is TGTGCCAGCTCAAGAGACCCACCGGGACAGGTTAACAATGAGCAGTTCTTC. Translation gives CASSRDPPGQVNNEQFF.